This paragraph reports one T cell receptor beta chain. The entry originates in a study of blood T cells in healthy people across ages. Together with a sample-barcoded 5' primer, a J-beta primer mix was included in a second PCR lasting roughly 6 to 12 cycles. Via MiXCR, TCRdb re-called the 5' RACE reads, giving one row per CDR3 protein. Of more than 1 million distinct CDR3 sequences listed, under 45% are singletons. With V trimmed by 1 base and J by 2 bases, 3 bases remained unmatched. CDR1 and CDR2 from the germline V gene are DFQATT and SNEGSKA (reference sequence). The CDR3 has 14 amino acids. The V and J genes are TRBV20-1 and TRBJ2-7, with 9 bases identical to TRBD2. Sequences were obtained from blood. The clonotype originates from an older woman in good health. DNA for the CDR3: TGCAGTGCTAGAGGCTCTAGCGGGGCCTACGAGCAGTACTTC. This translates into CSARGSSGAYEQYF.